This T cell receptor (beta chain) comes out of a study of blood T cell repertoires in COVID-19. TCRdb's table, derived via immunoSEQ multiplex PCR, lists solely in-frame clones and lacks some. The repertoire consists of 240,000 or so clones, with roughly 86% occurring once and the leading ten covering approximately 0.8%. The CDR3 sequence is 17 residues long. The germline V gene encodes CDR1 MRHNA and CDR2 SNTAGT. Unmatched junction bases numbered 10, after V lost 5 bases and J lost 6 bases. The rearrangement joins TRBV6-4 to TRBJ2-2; TRBD2 agrees at 12 bases. The sequencing input was peripheral blood. The receptor was isolated from a woman in her twenties or thirties with acute or convalescent COVID-19. CDR3 sequence: CASSQSTSGSFPGELFF. The CDR3 DNA follows: TGTGCCAGCAGTCAGTCGACTAGCGGGAGTTTTCCCGGGGAGCTGTTTTTT.